This note documents a single TCR beta chain sequence. This sample is part of a study of blood T cell repertoires in COVID-19. Study as a whole: Material from acute and convalescent COVID-19 was sourced from the United States, Italy and Spain. The analysed material was cDNA or gDNA that came from T cells, B-cell-depleted T cells, or PBMCs.

The V gene's germline CDR1 is LNHDA and CDR2 SQIVND (reference sequence). The CDR3 consists of 16 residues. V shed 5 bases and J 4 bases; nucleotides not matched to a gene: 9. Study processing details: By means of reference gene primer amplification, nucleated cell counts were estimated. Profiled with immunoSEQ multiplex PCR; TCRdb holds only in-frame clones, not every one. V and J calls and clone size are given by that table; D and trimming were obtained from the DNA. Here the sample spans under 60,000 clones, less than 85% being singletons. The chain is built from TRBV19 and TRBJ1-5; 9 nucleotides align to TRBD1. Sequencing input: peripheral blood. This clonotype originated in a human donor in a cohort sampled during active COVID-19. The CDR3 spells CASSENIGQGNQPQHF. DNA of the CDR3: TGTGCCAGTAGTGAAAACATTGGACAGGGGAATCAGCCCCAGCATTTT.